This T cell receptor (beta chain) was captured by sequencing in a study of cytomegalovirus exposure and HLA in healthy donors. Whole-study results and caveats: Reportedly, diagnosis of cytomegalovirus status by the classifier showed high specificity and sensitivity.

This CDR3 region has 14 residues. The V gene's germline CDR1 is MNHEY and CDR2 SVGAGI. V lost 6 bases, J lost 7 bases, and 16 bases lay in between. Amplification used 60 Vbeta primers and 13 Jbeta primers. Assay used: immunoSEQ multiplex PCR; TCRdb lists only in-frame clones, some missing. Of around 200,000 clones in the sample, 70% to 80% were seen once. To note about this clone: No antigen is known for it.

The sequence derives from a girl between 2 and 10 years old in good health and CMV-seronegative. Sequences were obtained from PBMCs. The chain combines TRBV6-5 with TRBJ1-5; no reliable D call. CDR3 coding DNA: TGTGCCAGCAGCCGGGTGACCGGGTGGCAGCCCCAGCATTTT. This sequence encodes CASSRVTGWQPQHF.